This T cell receptor beta chain was sequenced for a study of shared clonotypes between healthy human individuals. The data were produced by immunoSEQ multiplex PCR, yet TCRdb's version contains in-frame clones alone and is incomplete. The data show some 980,000 clones, 60% to 85% seen once. Trimming removed 3 bases from V and 0 bases from J; junction bases left unmatched: 2. The V gene's germline CDR1 is LNHDA and CDR2 SQIVND (reference sequence). There are 15 residues in the CDR3. The sample consisted of memory CD4+ T cells sorted from blood. As to subset: CD45RA-negative fraction. This TCR was recovered from a young man in good health. V is TRBV19 and J is TRBJ2-5, with 9 nucleotides matching TRBD1. CDR3 in DNA: TGTGCCAGTAGTATCGACAGGGGGTACCAAGAGACCCAGTACTTC. This codes for CASSIDRGYQETQYF.